The T cell receptor (beta chain) described here comes from a study of T cells in Graves' hyperthyroidism and ophthalmopathy. Study observations and caveats: For ophthalmopathy, model prediction preceded onset by a median about 6 months. Using 13 V-J features, a model discriminated ophthalmopathy from stable hyperthyroidism.

RNA transcripts provided the source from which TCR beta CDR3 regions were amplified. HTBI primers drove first-round RT-PCR of the TCR CDR3. TCRdb itself ran the multiplex PCR reads through MiXCR, one entry per CDR3 protein. Of 400,000 to 500,000 distinct CDR3 sequences listed, approximately 14% were seen once; the top ten hold about 13%. Germline CDR1 and CDR2: DFQATT and SNEGSKA (reference sequence). The CDR3 extends over 13 amino acids. Trimming cost V 2 bases and J 10 bases; bases outside gene matches: 5. With respect to this clonotype: Antigen specificity is unknown.

V usage is TRBV20-1 and J usage is TRBJ2-1, with 10 bases identical to TRBD1. The TCR sequence derives from a man aged 18 to 35 with Graves' ophthalmopathy. Sequences were obtained from blood. The CDR3 DNA reads as TGCAGTGCTAGACGGGACAGGGGATGGGAGCAGTTCTTC. Translated, it gives CSARRDRGWEQFF.